Each of the 19 T cell receptor beta chains below was sequenced from the same sample in a study of blood T cell repertoires in COVID-19. Here immunoSEQ multiplex PCR was the method, and the copy in TCRdb shows in-frame clones only, minus some. The profile shows 150,000 to 200,000 clones, 75% to 85% of them singletons. Sequences were obtained from PBMCs or T cells enriched from blood (not recorded which). The source of these receptors is a man aged 35 to 55 who had recovered from COVID-19.

This clone has a handful of counts. The chain is built from TRBV10-1 and TRBJ1-1; 9 nucleotides line up with TRBD1. CDR1 and CDR2 from the germline V gene are WNHNN and SYGVQD (reference sequence). This CDR3 contains 16 residues. V dropped 5 bases and J dropped 4; count of bases not matched to a gene: 11. CDR3 coding DNA: TGCGCCAGCAGTTCGACGACAGGGGGATTAGCCACTGAAGCTTTCTTT. Its protein is CASSSTTGGLATEAFF.

CDR3 sequence reads: CASSLKGDGRREQYV. CDR3 DNA sequence: TGTGCCAGCAGCTTGAAGGGGGACGGAAGGCGGGAGCAGTACGTC. V and J are TRBV11-2 and TRBJ2-7, with a possible D match to TRBD1 (6 bases). V lost 3 bases and J lost 7, with 19 bases in between. Germline V gene data show CDR1 as SGHAT and CDR2 as FQNNGV. CDR3 length: 15 residues.

Written as DNA, the CDR3 is TGTGCCAGCAGTGGGACAGGGGGCGCCTATGGCTACACCTTC. This translates into CASSGTGGAYGYTF. The chain recombines TRBV2 with TRBJ1-2; 11 nucleotides match TRBD1. Germline CDR1 is SNHLY and CDR2 is FYNNEI. J lost 4 bases, V lost 4 bases, and 2 bases had no gene match. CDR3 size: 14 residues.

This sequence joins TRBV27 and TRBJ1-4, with a weak D call TRBD1 (5 bases). The germline V gene encodes CDR1 MNHEY and CDR2 SMNVEV (reference sequence). The CDR3 consists of 17 residues. With 3 bases removed from V and 7 bases from J, the gap between germline ends came to 21 bases. The CDR3 DNA sequence: TGTGCCAGCAGTTTCCAACCTGGGGGGTCAGATGGTGAAAAACTGTTTTTT. It is translated as CASSFQPGGSDGEKLFF.

V and J are TRBV6-5 and TRBJ1-3; 7 positions match TRBD1. Per the germline V gene, CDR1 is MNHEY and CDR2 is SVGAGI. The junction had 5 bases not matched to a gene; V was cut back by 8 bases and J by 4 bases. The CDR3 sequence is 13 residues long. CDR3 nucleotide sequence: TGTGCCAGCCGCCCGGGACAGGGAAACACCATATATTTT. Translated, it gives CASRPGQGNTIYF.

The chain employs TRBV10-3 and TRBJ1-1; tentative D call: TRBD1 (6 bases). The CDR3 runs 12 residues. In germline, CDR1 is ENHRY, CDR2 SYGVKD. CDR3 DNA: TGTGCTTCGAGGGGGGGGAACACTGAAGCTTTCTTT. Translation: CASRGGNTEAFF.

V usage is TRBV9 and J usage is TRBJ2-2; TRBD1 is a possible D gene (6 bases). The V end was cut by 3 bases, the J end by 6 bases, with 9 bases between. The CDR3 has 13 amino acids. Germline V gives CDR1 SGDLS, CDR2 YYNGEE. The DNA for the CDR3 is TGTGCCAGCAGCGAGACAGGCGCCGGGGAGCTGTTTTTT. It is translated as CASSETGAGELFF.

This clone was seen only a few times. The chain links TRBV7-3 to TRBJ1-1; D is ambiguous. V gave up 5 bases and J gave up 4 bases, with 11 bases separating them. In germline, CDR1 is SGHTA, CDR2 FQGTGA. The CDR3 totals 13 residues. In DNA, the CDR3 is TGTGCCAGCAGCCCCCGGGCGGGCACTGAAGCTTTCTTT. It is translated as CASSPRAGTEAFF. The complete variable domain, with remaining parts taken from reference TRBV7-3 and TRBJ1-1, reads GAGVSQTPSNKVTEKGKYVELRCDPISGHTALYWYRQSLGQGPEFLIYFQGTGAADDSGLPNDRFFAVRPEGSVSTLKIQRTERGDSAVYLCASSPRAGTEAFFGQGTRLTVV.

The chain joins TRBV6-5 to TRBJ2-2, with D tentatively TRBD1 (6 bases). The CDR3 totals 15 residues. V was pared by 2 bases and J by 4 bases, with 11 bases between. Germline lookup yields CDR1 MNHEY and CDR2 SVGAGI. CDR3 region: CASSYEGRGTGELFF. The CDR3 bases are TGTGCCAGCAGTTACGAGGGCAGGGGCACCGGGGAGCTGTTTTTT.

The CDR3 coding sequence is TGTGCCAGCATAACAGGGGGCGTCGAGGAGACCCAGTACTTC. This encodes CASITGGVEETQYF. The V and J genes are TRBV3-1 (or the pseudogene TRBV3-2) and TRBJ2-5; TRBD1 aligns across 9 bases. The CDR3 has 14 residues. Germline V gives CDR1 LGHDT, CDR2 YNNKEL (reference sequence). V lost 7 bases, J lost 5 bases, and 8 bases stayed unmatched.

The chain has TRBV2 and TRBJ1-5, with D possibly being TRBD1 (6 bases). Per the germline V gene, CDR1 is SNHLY and CDR2 is FYNNEI. The CDR3 spans 14 residues. Trimming removed 4 bases from V and 5 bases from J, with 12 bases in between. Here the CDR3 reads CASSAAGVHQPQHF. In DNA form, the CDR3 reads TGTGCCAGCAGTGCGGCAGGGGTGCATCAGCCCCAGCATTTT.

As regards this clone: The sample holds other DNA sequences that translate to the same CDR3. The chain is built from TRBV7-2 and TRBJ1-2; TRBD1 is a possible D gene (6 bases). The germline V gene has CDR1 SGHTA and CDR2 FQGNSA. Trimming left V 3 bases short and J 5 bases short, with 19 bases between. The CDR3 contains 16 residues. In DNA, the CDR3 is TGTGCCAGCAGCTTCAGCGCGGGGGCCAGTCTGTATGGCTACACCTTC. It is translated as CASSFSAGASLYGYTF.

This chain uses TRBV10-3 with TRBJ1-6, with 7 bases lining up with TRBD1. J lost 3 bases, V lost 0 bases, and 5 bases had no gene match. Per germline, CDR1 ENHRY and CDR2 SYGVKD. This CDR3 is 17 amino acids long. CDR3 DNA sequence: TGTGCCATCAGTGAGTCCCCGGACAGGATCTATAATTCACCCCTCCACTTT. Protein: CAISESPDRIYNSPLHF.

V usage is TRBV5-1 and J usage is TRBJ2-5, with TRBD2 identical over 11 bases. The CDR3 loop spans 17 amino acids. CDR1 is SGHRS and CDR2 is YFSETQ in the germline V gene. V shed 1 base, J shed 1 base, and the junction held 6 bases outside the gene matches. The CDR3 nucleotides are TGCGCCAGCAGCTTGACTAGCGGGAGACCTTCCCAAGAGACCCAGTACTTC. This gives the protein CASSLTSGRPSQETQYF.

The chain recombines TRBV5-6 with TRBJ1-6; TRBD1 agrees at 10 bases. The CDR3 covers 14 residues. Germline trimming cut 3 bases from V and 8 bases from J; bases unmatched to any gene: 2. CDR1 and CDR2 (germline): SGHDT, YYEEEE. CDR3 in DNA: TGTGCCAGCAGCTGGGACAGGGGAGATTCACCCCTCCACTTT. Its translation: CASSWDRGDSPLHF.

This clone was seen a handful of times. The chain has TRBV7-2 and TRBJ2-5, with 9 positions matching TRBD2. This CDR3 spans 18 amino acids. The germline gives CDR1 SGHTA, CDR2 FQGNSA. The V segment lost 2 bases and the J segment 5 bases; nucleotides outside the gene matches: 15. The CDR3 is CASSLQPPSGVPSETQYF. In DNA, the CDR3 is TGTGCCAGCAGCTTACAACCCCCTAGCGGGGTGCCATCGGAGACCCAGTACTTC.

The rearrangement joins TRBV13 to TRBJ2-7; 9 bases are shared with TRBD1. Germline CDR1 and CDR2: PRHDT and FYEKMQ (reference sequence). The length of the CDR3 is 14 residues. V trimming: 2 bases; J trimming: 2 bases; junction bases outside the gene matches: 1. The CDR3: CASSLRTGAYEQYV. The CDR3 DNA is TGTGCCAGCAGCTTAAGGACAGGGGCCTACGAGCAGTACGTC.

This sequence joins TRBV9 and TRBJ1-5; 8 nucleotides line up with TRBD1. The CDR3 loop spans 14 amino acids. Losses at the gene ends were 0 bases for V and 7 bases for J; bases not matched to a gene: 3. Germline lookup yields CDR1 SGDLS and CDR2 YYNGEE. The CDR3 nucleotides read TGTGCCAGCAGCGTAGCAGGGGGCTTGCAGCCCCAGCATTTT. Its protein product is CASSVAGGLQPQHF.

This CDR3 reads CASGGQMNTEAFF. The DNA for the CDR3 is TGTGCCAGCGGGGGACAGATGAACACTGAAGCTTTCTTT. V usage is TRBV6-5 and J usage is TRBJ1-1; 7 nucleotides match TRBD1. V was clipped by 8 bases and J by 0 bases; unmatched bases: 3. The CDR3 extends over 13 amino acids. The V gene's germline CDR1 is MNHEY and CDR2 SVGAGI.